This TCR beta chain derives from a study of blood T cell repertoires in COVID-19 (dated by TCRdb to 2020 to 2022). About the study as a whole: The collaborator samples originated in the United States, Italy and Spain and spanned the acute and convalescent phases of COVID-19. Samples came from the ongoing ImmuneRACE study (first 160 participants) plus 1,254 subjects from 6 global collaborators. The prospective study material was composed of cDNA or gDNA derived from T cells, B-cell-depleted T cells, or PBMCs. The repertoires were released in a freely available public database intended as a resource for research on the immune response to SARS-CoV-2. Nearly every sample came with metadata listing a de-identified subject ID, COVID-19 status, age in years and sex. The dataset comprised deeply sampled blood TCRbeta repertoires from subjects exposed to, actively infected with, or recovered from COVID-19. HLA class I and class II types, where available, came from metadata supplied by the sample provider rather than from assay-based typing. Overall study results and their limits: How much clinical and demographic metadata was included differed by source and by participant, and the metadata was provided uncurated.

TCRbeta CDR3 regions were amplified from genomic DNA using the immunoSEQ Assay, a bias-controlled multiplex PCR. The paper's processing steps were these. Within the assay, amplification of reference gene primers was used to estimate how many nucleated cells each sample contained. Sequence reads were collapsed and filtered to measure the absolute abundance of every unique TCRbeta CDR3 rearrangement. For each sample, productive Simpson clonality was calculated as the square root of Simpson's diversity index over productive rearrangements. TCRdb holds this immuneACCESS table with in-frame rearrangements only. Some clones are missing; in checked studies, unresolved V genes explain under half, and the rest has no known cause. V and J calls and clone size are as listed in that table; D and trimming were resolved from the DNA. This sample holds about 64,000 clones; around 84% were observed only once. Together, the top ten hold 3% to 3.5% of the sample.

The junction shows trimming of 9 bases on V and 3 bases on J, plus 14 bases between the germline ends. There are 13 amino acids in the CDR3, from cysteine to phenylalanine inclusive. The only DNA kept is the CDR3, 39 bases in frame from the first base. CDR1 and CDR2 (MGHDK, SYGVNS) derive from the germline V gene. The collaborating institutions used their own protocols to collect whole blood in K2EDTA tubes. For TCRbeta analysis, collaborator samples were shipped as frozen whole blood, as isolated PBMCs, or as DNA extracted from either sample type. In regard to this clone: Its antigen remains undetermined. Base qualities are not recorded, but no much larger clone differs from it by a single base.

The chain is assembled from TRBV25-1 and TRBJ2-5, with the D gene not confidently named. The clonotype comes from a man in his forties or fifties with active COVID-19. Sequencing was carried out using peripheral blood. CDR3 reads: CASTDSPKETQYF. The DNA is as follows: TGTGCCAGTACCGACTCCCCCAAAGAGACCCAGTACTTC.